One sample yielded the 13 T cell receptor beta chains listed below, sequenced in a study of blood T cell repertoires in COVID-19. Sequenced by immunoSEQ multiplex PCR; TCRdb stores in-frame clones only, minus some. Of some 250,000 clones in the sample, around three quarters were seen once. The specimen sequenced was peripheral blood. The receptors were gathered from a woman older than 75 with acute or convalescent COVID-19.

This sequence joins TRBV28 and TRBJ2-5; D perhaps matches TRBD2 (6 bases). The germline V gene has CDR1 MDHEN and CDR2 SYDVKM. The CDR3 length is 14 residues. V gave up 6 bases and J gave up 5 bases, with 16 bases separating them. In DNA form, the CDR3 reads TGTGCCAGCAGCGGGGGACGGTTAGGGGAGACCCAGTACTTC. Its translation is CASSGGRLGETQYF. Full variable domain (remainder filled in from reference TRBV28 and TRBJ2-5): DVKVTQSSRYLVKRTGEKVFLECVQDMDHENMFWYRQDPGLGLRLIYFSYDVKMKEKGDIPEGYSVSREKKERFSLILESASTNQTSMYLCASSGGRLGETQYFGPGTRLLVL.

The chain uses TRBV28 and TRBJ1-4; D is unresolved. Germline V gene sequence: CDR1 MDHEN, CDR2 SYDVKM. With 6 bases removed from V and 4 bases from J, the gap between germline ends came to 12 bases. This CDR3 has 14 amino acids. CDR3 residues: CASRGQLGNEKLFF. The DNA of the CDR3 is TGTGCCAGCAGGGGCCAATTAGGTAATGAAAAACTGTTTTTT. The full variable domain, with the rest looked up from reference TRBV28 and TRBJ1-4, is DVKVTQSSRYLVKRTGEKVFLECVQDMDHENMFWYRQDPGLGLRLIYFSYDVKMKEKGDIPEGYSVSREKKERFSLILESASTNQTSMYLCASRGQLGNEKLFFGSGTQLSVL.

This clone was seen a handful of times. The chain recombines TRBV5-6 with TRBJ1-2, with TRBD1 identical over 7 bases. Germline assignment: CDR1 SGHDT and CDR2 YYEEEE. The CDR3 runs 15 residues. V was pared by 2 bases and J by 5 bases, with 9 bases of the junction left unmatched. CDR3 sequence (DNA): TGTGCCAGCAGCTTCGGATCAGGGACAGAGTATGGCTACACCTTC. Protein: CASSFGSGTEYGYTF.

The chain has TRBV19 and TRBJ1-6; 8 nucleotides agree with TRBD1. Germline assignment: CDR1 LNHDA and CDR2 SQIVND (reference sequence). The CDR3 runs to 16 residues. Trimming removed 5 bases from V and 10 bases from J; junction bases left unmatched: 13. The CDR3 here is CASSLILGTGRSPLHF. The CDR3 DNA reads TGTGCCAGTAGTCTAATCTTGGGGACAGGACGGTCACCCCTCCACTTT.

This clone was observed once. V and J are TRBV13 and TRBJ1-6; TRBD1 agrees at 11 bases. V dropped 4 bases and J dropped 7; count of bases not matched to a gene: 12. Per the germline V gene, CDR1 is PRHDT and CDR2 is FYEKMQ (reference sequence). The CDR3 contains 18 residues. In DNA, the CDR3 is TGTGCCAGCAGCTCAATTGGGACAGGGGGATTTATAAATTCACCCCTCCACTTT. Translated, it gives CASSSIGTGGFINSPLHF.

The CDR3 region has the DNA TGCGCCAGCAGCCAAGATGTTTTTGGCGGCTCCTACAATGAGCAGTTCTTC. Its translation is CASSQDVFGGSYNEQFF. The rearrangement links TRBV4-1 to TRBJ2-1, with D hard to call. Per the germline V gene, CDR1 is MGHRA and CDR2 is YSYEKL. This CDR3 comprises 17 residues. Trimming took 0 bases from V and 0 from J, leaving 12 bases between them.

The rearrangement uses TRBV7-2 and TRBJ2-1; a possible D gene is TRBD2 (6 bases). The V gene lost 9 bases and the J gene lost 3 bases, with 18 bases spanning the gap. Germline V gene sequence: CDR1 SGHTA, CDR2 FQGNSA. This CDR3 contains 15 residues. CDR3 nucleotides: TGTGCCAGTGCCTCTCGCGGGACCAACTACAATGAGCAGTTCTTC. Its protein is CASASRGTNYNEQFF.

The chain uses TRBV18 and TRBJ1-4; TRBD1 matches 12 bases. Unmatched junction bases numbered 14, after V lost 1 base and J lost 5 bases. The CDR3 is 20 residues long. Per germline, CDR1 KGHSH and CDR2 LQKENI. The CDR3 sequence: CASSPQIFGTGGQQNEKLFF. CDR3 bases: TGTGCCAGCTCACCACAAATTTTCGGGACAGGGGGCCAACAAAATGAAAAACTGTTTTTT.

In nucleotides, the CDR3 is TGTGCCAGCAGCCTTCGACAAGGTGAGCAGTTCTTC. This gives the protein CASSLRQGEQFF. This chain uses TRBV3-1 (or the pseudogene TRBV3-2) with TRBJ2-1; unclear D gene. Germline V gene sequence: CDR1 LGHDT, CDR2 YNNKEL (reference sequence). Trimming took 4 bases from V and 9 from J, leaving 10 bases between them. The CDR3 is 12 residues long.

This clone was picked up a small number of times. This chain uses TRBV19 with TRBJ1-5; the match to TRBD1 covers 9 bases. The V and J ends lost 10 bases and 2 bases, in that order; junction bases with no gene match: 3. Germline V gene sequence: CDR1 LNHDA, CDR2 SQIVND (reference sequence). The CDR3 runs to 13 residues. The CDR3 DNA follows: TGTGCCATCGGGGACAGGGGCAATCAGCCCCAGCATTTT. Protein: CAIGDRGNQPQHF.

This rearrangement joins TRBV10-2 to TRBJ1-5; 12 nucleotides match TRBD1. The germline gives CDR1 WSHSY, CDR2 SAAADI. V trimming: 6 bases; J trimming: 5 bases; junction bases outside the gene matches: 8. The CDR3 is 16 amino acids. The DNA for the CDR3 is TGCGCCAGCAGCGTGGGACAGGGGGCGATATATCAGCCCCAGCATTTT. Translated, it gives CASSVGQGAIYQPQHF.

The genes are TRBV27 and TRBJ2-2; the D gene is possibly TRBD1 (5 bases). The CDR3 contains 13 residues. From germline, CDR1 is MNHEY and CDR2 SMNVEV (reference sequence). Trimming took off 5 bases at V and 10 bases at J, with 14 bases between the two ends. This CDR3 is CASSPRVSVELFF. Here the CDR3 DNA reads TGTGCCAGCAGTCCCAGGGTTTCTGTGGAGCTGTTTTTT.

This sequence joins TRBV6-2 or TRBV6-3 and TRBJ2-7; 9 bases map to TRBD2. Trimming at V came to 4 bases and at J to 3 bases, leaving 7 bases not matched to a gene. The CDR3 runs to 15 residues. The V gene's germline CDR1 is MNHEY and CDR2 SVGEGT. CDR3 coding DNA: TGTGCCAGCAGTTCCCTAGCGGGGAGCCTCTACGAGCAGTACTTC. Its translation is CASSSLAGSLYEQYF.